The 26 T cell receptor beta chains presented below share a single source sample, sequenced in a study of blood T cell repertoires in COVID-19. Here immunoSEQ multiplex PCR was the method, and the copy in TCRdb shows in-frame clones only, minus some. The profile shows approximately 75,000 clones, roughly 80% of them singletons. Sequencing was performed on peripheral blood. The source of these receptors is a woman older than 75 with acute or convalescent COVID-19.

This clone has just a few counts. The rearrangement joins TRBV18 to TRBJ1-3; no clear D. The ends were cut back, 0 bases at V and 5 bases at J, with 5 bases in the middle. The CDR3 spans 13 residues. Germline-derived CDR1 and CDR2 are KGHSH and LQKENI. CDR3 nucleotide sequence: TGTGCCAGCTCACCACCTACAAGAAACACCATATATTTT. Its translation: CASSPPTRNTIYF. The variable domain in full, completed from reference TRBV18 and TRBJ1-3, reads NAGVMQNPRHLVRRRGQEARLRCSPMKGHSHVYWYRQLPEEGLKFMVYLQKENIIDESGMPKERFSAEFPKEGPSILRIQQVVRGDSAAYFCASSPPTRNTIYFGEGSWLTVV.

The V call is TRBV5-1, the J call TRBJ1-2; D is possibly TRBD1 (6 bases). This CDR3 is 14 amino acids long. Germline CDR1 is SGHRS and CDR2 is YFSETQ. Deletions cut 4 bases from V and 3 bases from J, with 13 bases between. The chain's CDR3 is CASSHPGQDYGYTF. CDR3 nucleotides: TGCGCCAGCAGCCACCCGGGACAAGACTATGGCTACACCTTC.

This CDR3 is CASSPAGTSGYGYTF. The CDR3 region has the DNA TGTGCCAGCAGCCCAGCCGGGACATCCGGCTATGGCTACACCTTC. The rearrangement links TRBV7-9 to TRBJ1-2, with D possibly being TRBD1 (6 bases). Germline V gene sequence: CDR1 SEHNR, CDR2 FQNEAQ (reference sequence). The CDR3 length is 15 residues. Deletions cut 5 bases from V and 4 bases from J, with 17 bases between.

V is TRBV5-1 and J is TRBJ1-1; D may be TRBD1 (6 bases). CDR3 length: 11 amino acids. Germline CDR1 SGHRS, CDR2 YFSETQ. Trimming took off 4 bases at V and 5 bases at J, with 6 bases between the two ends. The CDR3: CASSQGTEAFF. Written as DNA, the CDR3 is TGCGCCAGCAGCCAGGGGACTGAAGCTTTCTTT.

This chain joins TRBV7-9 and TRBJ2-3; 9 bases agree with TRBD2. Germline CDR1 and CDR2: SEHNR and FQNEAQ (reference sequence). The length of the CDR3 is 16 residues. V was pared by 1 base and J by 4 bases, with 6 bases of the junction left unmatched. CDR3 DNA sequence: TGTGCCAGCAGCTTAGTCCGGGCGGGGGGGCCAGATACGCAGTATTTT. It yields the protein CASSLVRAGGPDTQYF.

This clone has more than one count but fewer than ten. This chain connects TRBV12-3 or TRBV12-4 to TRBJ2-7; D uncertain. The CDR3 spans 10 residues. The DNA for the CDR3 is TGTGCTCTTCCACTTACGGGGCAGTACTTC. Amino acid sequence: CALPLTGQYF.

The gene calls are TRBV5-1 and TRBJ2-5, with 12 bases lining up with TRBD2. Per germline, CDR1 SGHRS and CDR2 YFSETQ. The CDR3 loop spans 16 amino acids. The junction had 9 bases not matched to a gene; V was cut back by 4 bases and J by 5 bases. CDR3 protein: CASSIASGGAEETQYF. The DNA for the CDR3 is TGCGCCAGCAGCATAGCTAGCGGGGGGGCTGAGGAGACCCAGTACTTC.

The chain combines TRBV3-1 (or the pseudogene TRBV3-2) with TRBJ2-7, with D possibly being TRBD2 (5 bases). Trimming took 0 bases from V and 6 from J, leaving 18 bases between them. In germline, CDR1 is LGHDT, CDR2 YNNKEL (reference sequence). The CDR3 contains 16 residues. This CDR3 reads CASSQERPSGFGEQYF. The CDR3 region has the DNA TGTGCCAGCAGCCAAGAAAGACCCAGCGGCTTTGGCGAGCAGTACTTC.

J is TRBJ2-5 and V is TRBV3-1 (or the pseudogene TRBV3-2), with a weak D call TRBD2 (6 bases). Trimming took 5 bases from V and 4 from J, leaving 11 bases between them. CDR1 and CDR2 from the germline V gene are LGHDT and YNNKEL (reference sequence). The CDR3 spans 13 residues. The CDR3 nucleotides read TGTGCCAGCAGCTTCAAGGGAGGAGAGACCCAGTACTTC. Amino acids: CASSFKGGETQYF.

This sequence joins TRBV5-1 and TRBJ1-1; weak D call: TRBD1 (6 bases). Germline lookup yields CDR1 SGHRS and CDR2 YFSETQ. There are 16 residues in the CDR3. Trimming pared 3 bases from V and 6 bases from J, leaving 21 bases between. The CDR3 protein is CASSSGQTPSRAEAFF. In DNA form, the CDR3 reads TGCGCCAGCAGCTCCGGACAGACACCGAGTCGTGCTGAAGCTTTCTTT.

This chain links TRBV2 with TRBJ1-2; D perhaps matches TRBD1 (5 bases). In germline, CDR1 is SNHLY, CDR2 FYNNEI. Trimming cost V 2 bases and J 2 bases, with 21 bases left between them. The CDR3 is 18 amino acids. CDR3 in amino acids: CASSETRDSRPTNYGYTF. DNA for the CDR3: TGTGCCAGCAGTGAAACTCGGGACTCTAGGCCCACCAACTATGGCTACACCTTC.

This clone has more than one count but fewer than ten. The CDR3 loop reads CASSFAARQGWGNTIYF. As DNA, the CDR3 is TGTGCCAGCAGCTTTGCGGCTAGACAGGGGTGGGGAAACACCATATATTTT. The chain couples TRBV12-1 to TRBJ1-3; no check of the table's D call, TRBD1, against the DNA was made. TRBV12-1 is described as a pseudogene. The CDR3 runs 17 residues.

This clone was seen only once. The J gene is TRBJ2-3, the V gene TRBV5-1; 12 bases match TRBD2. With 4 bases clipped from V and 4 bases from J, the junction kept 7 bases outside the gene matches. CDR3 length: 16 residues. Germline V gene sequence: CDR1 SGHRS, CDR2 YFSETQ. This chain's CDR3 is CASSTLAGGRSDTQYF. The CDR3 nucleotides read TGCGCCAGCAGCACCCTAGCGGGGGGGCGTTCAGATACGCAGTATTTT. Together with reference TRBV5-1 and TRBJ2-3, the CDR3 gives the full variable domain: KAGVTQTPRYLIKTRGQQVTLSCSPISGHRSVSWYQQTPGQGLQFLFEYFSETQRNKGNFPGRFSGRQFSNSRSEMNVSTLELGDSALYLCASSTLAGGRSDTQYFGPGTRLTVL.

The chain is built from TRBV3-1 (or the pseudogene TRBV3-2) and TRBJ2-3; 7 bases fit TRBD1. The CDR3 sequence is 16 residues long. Trimming at V came to 5 bases and at J to 0 bases, leaving 8 bases not matched to a gene. Germline-derived CDR1 and CDR2 are LGHDT and YNNKEL (reference sequence). The CDR3 protein is CASSVGTASSTDTQYF. The CDR3 coding sequence is TGTGCCAGCAGCGTAGGGACAGCATCTAGCACAGATACGCAGTATTTT.

This clone was detected only once. J is TRBJ2-1 and V is TRBV12-5; 9 nucleotides line up with TRBD1. This CDR3 region has 15 residues. J lost 14 bases, V lost 2 bases, and 13 bases had no gene match. Germline V gene data show CDR1 as LGHNT and CDR2 as FRNRAP. CDR3 residues: CASGLPIRTGDKEFF. The DNA of the CDR3 is TGTGCTAGTGGTTTGCCGATTCGGACAGGGGATAAGGAGTTCTTC.

The V and J genes are TRBV9 and TRBJ1-1; TRBD1 aligns across 9 bases. From germline, CDR1 is SGDLS and CDR2 YYNGEE. The CDR3 covers 13 residues. The V segment lost 4 bases and the J segment 8 bases; nucleotides outside the gene matches: 6. CDR3 sequence: CASSMNRGQEAFF. DNA for the CDR3: TGTGCCAGCAGCATGAACAGGGGGCAGGAAGCTTTCTTT.

This chain connects TRBV30 to TRBJ1-3; maybe TRBD1 (5 bases). The CDR3 loop spans 14 amino acids. CDR1 GTSNPN and CDR2 SVGIG come from the germline V gene (reference sequence). The germline V and J ends were trimmed by 1 base and 9 bases, with 16 bases remaining between them. Written as DNA, the CDR3 is TGTGCCTGGAGTGACGGCAGGGCTCGAGTCACCATATATTTT. It codes for CAWSDGRARVTIYF. Together with reference TRBV30 and TRBJ1-3, the CDR3 gives the full variable domain: SQTIHQWPATLVQPVGSPLSLECTVEGTSNPNLYWYRQAAGRGLQLLFYSVGIGQISSEVPQNLSASRPQDRQFILSSKKLLLSDSGFYLCAWSDGRARVTIYFGEGSWLTVV.

This chain connects TRBV7-3 to TRBJ1-1; D perhaps matches TRBD1 (6 bases). The CDR3 has 15 amino acids. V dropped 2 bases and J dropped 1 base, with 11 bases sitting between them. Germline V gives CDR1 SGHTA, CDR2 FQGTGA. Here the CDR3 DNA reads TGTGCCAGCAGCTTAGACCGAGGGGGGAACACTGAAGCTTTCTTT. Translating gives CASSLDRGGNTEAFF.

The gene calls are TRBV6-4 and TRBJ2-5; TRBD2 aligns across 7 bases. After removal of 4 bases from V and 0 bases from J, the junction contained 5 bases not matched to a gene. There are 15 residues in the CDR3. Germline CDR1 and CDR2: MRHNA and SNTAGT. The CDR3 bases are TGTGCCAGCAGTGGAATAGCGGGCGACCAAGAGACCCAGTACTTC. Encoded protein: CASSGIAGDQETQYF.

This clone appeared a few times. The V and J genes are TRBV27 and TRBJ1-6, with 7 bases matching TRBD1. V was clipped by 6 bases and J by 7 bases; unmatched bases: 9. CDR1 and CDR2 (germline): MNHEY, SMNVEV (reference sequence). The CDR3 is made up of 15 amino acids. CDR3 loop: CASSPRGRGNSPLHF. As DNA, the CDR3 is TGTGCCAGCAGCCCCCGGGGCAGGGGGAATTCACCCCTCCACTTT.

The CDR3: CASSLQGMGTEAFF. The DNA for the CDR3 is TGCGCCAGCAGCTTACAGGGGATGGGTACTGAAGCTTTCTTT. The chain combines TRBV5-1 with TRBJ1-1; 7 positions agree with TRBD1. CDR3 size: 14 residues. Germline lookup yields CDR1 SGHRS and CDR2 YFSETQ. V dropped 2 bases and J dropped 5; count of bases not matched to a gene: 6. Looking up the rest from reference TRBV5-1 and TRBJ1-1 gives the full variable domain: KAGVTQTPRYLIKTRGQQVTLSCSPISGHRSVSWYQQTPGQGLQFLFEYFSETQRNKGNFPGRFSGRQFSNSRSEMNVSTLELGDSALYLCASSLQGMGTEAFFGQGTRLTVV.

V and J are TRBV18 and TRBJ2-5; 7 bases fit TRBD1. There are 16 residues in the CDR3. J was trimmed by 5 bases and V by 3 bases; bases with no gene match: 12. CDR1 is KGHSH and CDR2 is LQKENI in the germline V gene. CDR3 in amino acids: CASSPLNTGAQETQYF. In DNA form, the CDR3 reads TGTGCCAGCTCACCGCTAAATACAGGGGCGCAGGAGACCCAGTACTTC.

The chain recombines TRBV10-3 with TRBJ1-2, with 11 bases fitting TRBD1. This CDR3 region has 14 residues. Germline lookup yields CDR1 ENHRY and CDR2 SYGVKD. Trimming removed 6 bases from V and 9 bases from J; junction bases left unmatched: 9. This CDR3 reads CAISAGQGAVRYTF. The CDR3 nucleotides are TGTGCCATCAGCGCAGGACAGGGGGCGGTTCGCTACACCTTC.

This rearrangement joins TRBV5-1 to TRBJ2-5, with TRBD2 identical over 9 bases. Germline V CDR1 and CDR2: SGHRS, YFSETQ. The CDR3 has 16 amino acids. V lost 3 bases, J lost 1 base, and 7 bases stayed unmatched. Written as DNA, the CDR3 is TGCGCCAGCAGCTCCGCCCAGACTAGCGGCCAAGAGACCCAGTACTTC. Translated: CASSSAQTSGQETQYF.

This clone was counted only a few times. The chain combines TRBV6-5 with TRBJ1-5; D may be TRBD1 (6 bases). Between the trimmed V and J ends, which lost 7 bases and 0 bases, there was a span of 10 bases. Germline V gives CDR1 MNHEY, CDR2 SVGAGI. CDR3 length: 14 residues. CDR3 sequence: CASNDRHSNQPQHF. CDR3 DNA: TGTGCCAGCAACGACAGGCATAGCAATCAGCCCCAGCATTTT.

The sample holds one count of this clone. The genes are TRBV19 and TRBJ2-7, with a weak D call TRBD1 (5 bases). The V and J ends lost 5 bases and 1 base respectively, with 9 bases between them. The length of the CDR3 is 13 residues. Germline V CDR1 and CDR2: LNHDA, SQIVND (reference sequence). The CDR3: CASSVRDSYEQYF. The CDR3 DNA reads as TGTGCCAGTAGTGTCAGGGATTCCTACGAGCAGTACTTC.